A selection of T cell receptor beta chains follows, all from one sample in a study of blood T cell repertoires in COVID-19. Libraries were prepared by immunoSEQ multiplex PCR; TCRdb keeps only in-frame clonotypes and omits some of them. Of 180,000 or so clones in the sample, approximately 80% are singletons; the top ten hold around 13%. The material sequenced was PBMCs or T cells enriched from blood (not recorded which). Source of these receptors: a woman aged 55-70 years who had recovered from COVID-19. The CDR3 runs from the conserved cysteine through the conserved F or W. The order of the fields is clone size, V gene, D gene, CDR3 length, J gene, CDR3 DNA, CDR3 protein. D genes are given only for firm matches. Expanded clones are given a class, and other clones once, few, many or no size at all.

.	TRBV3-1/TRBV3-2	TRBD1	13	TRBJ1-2	TGTGCCAGCAGCCCCGGACAGGGCGAGGGCTACACCTTC	CASSPGQGEGYTF
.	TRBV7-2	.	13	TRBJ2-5	TGTGCCAGCAGCTTAGACGCAGGAGAGACCCAGTACTTC	CASSLDAGETQYF
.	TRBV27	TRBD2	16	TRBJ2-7	TGTGCCAGCAGTCCCCTACTAGCGGGAGGGCCCTACGAGCAGTACTTC	CASSPLLAGGPYEQYF
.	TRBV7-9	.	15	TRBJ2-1	TGTGCCAGCAGCTTAGTCAGGGGCACTCCGAATGAGCAGTTCTTC	CASSLVRGTPNEQFF
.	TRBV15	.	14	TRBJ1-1	TGTGCCACCAGCACTGGACAGAGGGACACTGAAGCTTTCTTT	CATSTGQRDTEAFF
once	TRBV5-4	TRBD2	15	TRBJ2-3	TGTGCCAGCAGCCTGATGACTAGCGGCACAGATACGCAGTATTTT	CASSLMTSGTDTQYF
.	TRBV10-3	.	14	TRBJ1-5	TGTGCCATCCGGGGGAACCTTAGCAATCAGCCCCAGCATTTT	CAIRGNLSNQPQHF
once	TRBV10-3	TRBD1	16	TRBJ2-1	TGTGCCATCAGTGGGATTGGGACAGGGGGCATGAATGAGCAGTTCTTC	CAISGIGTGGMNEQFF
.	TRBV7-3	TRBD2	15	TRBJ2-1	TGTGCCAGCAGCTTCTCAGCGGGGGCACCCAATGAGCAGTTCTTC	CASSFSAGAPNEQFF
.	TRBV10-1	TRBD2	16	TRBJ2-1	TGCGCCAGCAGTAGAGAGGGACTAGCGGGAGTCAATGAGCAGTTCTTC	CASSREGLAGVNEQFF
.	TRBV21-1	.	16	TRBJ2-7	TGTGCCAGCAGCAAAAGCAGCAGTCTAGCGGGGAGAGAGCAGTACTTC	CASSKSSSLAGREQYF
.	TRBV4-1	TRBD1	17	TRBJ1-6	TGCGCCAGCAGCCCCCTCCCGGGACAGGGGGCTCGGTCACCCCTCCACTTT	CASSPLPGQGARSPLHF
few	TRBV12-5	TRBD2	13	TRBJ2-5	TGTGCTAGTGGTCCCCCGGGGGGTGAGACCCAGTACTTC	CASGPPGGETQYF
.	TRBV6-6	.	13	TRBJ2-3	TGTGCCAGCAGTCCTAGTAGAACAGATACGCAGTATTTT	CASSPSRTDTQYF
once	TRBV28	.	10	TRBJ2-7	TGTGCCAGCAGTTCCAACGAGCAGTACTTC	CASSSNEQYF
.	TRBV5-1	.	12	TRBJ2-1	TGCGCCAGCAGCGCCCCCCGGGGGGAGCAGTTCTTC	CASSAPRGEQFF
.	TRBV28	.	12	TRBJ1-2	TGTGCCAGCAGTTGGGCGGGCTATGGCTACACCTTC	CASSWAGYGYTF
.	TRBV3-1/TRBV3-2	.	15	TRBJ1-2	TGTGCCAGCAGCCAAAGCCCTTCAGGGGAGAGTGGCTACACCTTC	CASSQSPSGESGYTF
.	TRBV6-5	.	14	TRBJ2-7	TGTGCCAGCACCCGGGACACCGGTGCGTGGGAGCAGTACTTC	CASTRDTGAWEQYF
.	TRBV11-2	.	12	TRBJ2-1	TGTGCCAGCGGGCAACAATACAATGAGCAGTTCTTC	CASGQQYNEQFF
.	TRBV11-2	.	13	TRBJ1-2	TGTGCCAGCAGTTCCTTCCTCTACTATGGCTACACCTTC	CASSSFLYYGYTF
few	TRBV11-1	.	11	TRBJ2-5	TGTGCCAGCAGCTCCCGGAGGACCCAGTACTTC	CASSSRRTQYF
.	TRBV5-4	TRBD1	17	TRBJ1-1	TGTGCCAGCACCCATGGATCCCCCACAGGGGTCTACACTGAAGCTTTCTTT	CASTHGSPTGVYTEAFF
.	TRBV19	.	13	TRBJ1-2	TGTGCCAGTAGTTTCAGGGGCTCCTATGGCTACACCTTC	CASSFRGSYGYTF
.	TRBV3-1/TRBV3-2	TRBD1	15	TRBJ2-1	TGTGCCAGCAGCCCCCGTGGGACAGTTTACAATGAGCAGTTCTTC	CASSPRGTVYNEQFF
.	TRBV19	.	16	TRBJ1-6	TGTGCCAGTAGTACGACTTCTAGCTCCTATAATTCACCCCTCCACTTT	CASSTTSSSYNSPLHF
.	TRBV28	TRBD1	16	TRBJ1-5	TGTGCCAGCAGTTTATGGGACAGGGAAGTAAAACAGCCCCAGCATTTT	CASSLWDREVKQPQHF
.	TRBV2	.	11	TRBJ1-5	TGTGCCAGCAGCGCCAGAGGGCCCCAGCATTTT	CASSARGPQHF
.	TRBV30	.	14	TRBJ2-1	TGTGCCTCCAACGGGGGAGCGGCGTACAATGAGCAGTTCTTC	CASNGGAAYNEQFF
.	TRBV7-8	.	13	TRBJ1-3	TGTGCCAGCAGCTTCGATAGGGGAGGCACCATATATTTT	CASSFDRGGTIYF
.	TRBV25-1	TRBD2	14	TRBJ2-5	TGTGCCAGCACCGGGACTAGCGGGGGAGAGACCCAGTACTTC	CASTGTSGGETQYF
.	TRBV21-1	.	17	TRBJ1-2	TGTGCCAGCAGCAAAGGGGTCCGGACAGGGCCACCTCTTGGCTACACCTTC	CASSKGVRTGPPLGYTF
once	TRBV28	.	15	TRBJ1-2	TGTGCCAGCAGTTTATCGGTGTCGGGGATCGGTGGCTACACCTTC	CASSLSVSGIGGYTF
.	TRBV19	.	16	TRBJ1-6	TGTGCCAGTAGTATAGGTTCCGCGGTCTCTAATTCACCCCTCCACTTT	CASSIGSAVSNSPLHF
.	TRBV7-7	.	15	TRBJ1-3	TGTGCCAGCAGCCTGGGGCCTAGCTCTGGAAACACCATATATTTT	CASSLGPSSGNTIYF
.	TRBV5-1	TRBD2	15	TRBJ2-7	TGCGCCAGCAGCTTGGTACTAGCGGGGGTCTACGAGCAGTACTTC	CASSLVLAGVYEQYF
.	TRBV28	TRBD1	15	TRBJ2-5	TGTGCCAGCAGCTCGGGACAGGGGAGTCGGGAGACCCAGTACTTC	CASSSGQGSRETQYF
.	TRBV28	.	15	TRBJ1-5	TGTGCCAGCAGTTCATCGGGCAGGGGACGTCAGCCCCAGCATTTT	CASSSSGRGRQPQHF
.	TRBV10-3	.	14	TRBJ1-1	TGTGCCATCAGTGAGTCACAACAGCTCACTGAAGCTTTCTTT	CAISESQQLTEAFF
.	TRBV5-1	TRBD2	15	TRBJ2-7	TGCGCCAGCAGCTTGGCGACTAGCGGGATCGGCGAGCAGTACTTC	CASSLATSGIGEQYF
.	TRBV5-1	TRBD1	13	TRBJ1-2	TGCGCCAGCAAAACAGGGGATTCAAGTGGCTACACCTTC	CASKTGDSSGYTF
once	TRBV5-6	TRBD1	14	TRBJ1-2	TGTGCCAGCAGCCACAGGGGAGCTAACTATGGCTACACCTTC	CASSHRGANYGYTF
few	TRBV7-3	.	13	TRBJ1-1	TGTGCCAGCAGCTTGGAGGGATCCACTGAAGCTTTCTTT	CASSLEGSTEAFF